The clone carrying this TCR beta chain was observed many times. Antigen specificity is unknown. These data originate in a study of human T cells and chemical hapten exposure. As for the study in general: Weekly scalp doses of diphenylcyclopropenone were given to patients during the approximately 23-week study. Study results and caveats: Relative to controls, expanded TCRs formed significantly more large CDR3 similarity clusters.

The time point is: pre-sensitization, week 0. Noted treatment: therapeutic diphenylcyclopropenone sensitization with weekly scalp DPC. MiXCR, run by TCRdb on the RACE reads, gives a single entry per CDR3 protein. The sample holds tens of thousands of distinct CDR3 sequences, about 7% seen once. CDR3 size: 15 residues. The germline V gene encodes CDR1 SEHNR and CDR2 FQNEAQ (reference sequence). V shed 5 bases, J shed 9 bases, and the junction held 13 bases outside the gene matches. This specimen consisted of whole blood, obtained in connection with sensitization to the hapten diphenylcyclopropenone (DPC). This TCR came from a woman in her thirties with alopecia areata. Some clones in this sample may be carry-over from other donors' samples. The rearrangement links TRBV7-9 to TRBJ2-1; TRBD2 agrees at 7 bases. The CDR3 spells CASSPEGPRGTEQFF. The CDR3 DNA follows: TGTGCCAGCAGCCCCGAGGGGCCGCGGGGGACTGAGCAGTTCTTC. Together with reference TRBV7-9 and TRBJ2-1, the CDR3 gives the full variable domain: DTGVSQNPRHKITKRGQNVTFRCDPISEHNRLYWYRQTLGQGPEFLTYFQNEAQLEKSRLLSDRFSAERPKGSFSTLEIQRTEQGDSAMYLCASSPEGPRGTEQFFGPGTRLTVL.